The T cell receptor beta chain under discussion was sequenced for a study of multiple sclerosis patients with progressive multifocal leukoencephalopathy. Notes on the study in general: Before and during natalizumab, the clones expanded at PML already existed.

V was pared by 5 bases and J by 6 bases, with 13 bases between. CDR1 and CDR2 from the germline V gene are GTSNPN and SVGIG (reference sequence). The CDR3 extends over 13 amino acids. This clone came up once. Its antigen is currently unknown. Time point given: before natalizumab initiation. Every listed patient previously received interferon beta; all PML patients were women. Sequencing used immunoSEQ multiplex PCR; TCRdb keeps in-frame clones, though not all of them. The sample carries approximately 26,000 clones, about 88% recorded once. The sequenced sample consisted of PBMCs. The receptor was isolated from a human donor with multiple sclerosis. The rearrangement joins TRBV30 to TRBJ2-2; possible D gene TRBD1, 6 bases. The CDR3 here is CAWLTGYAGELFF. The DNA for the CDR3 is TGTGCCTGGTTAACAGGGTACGCCGGGGAGCTGTTTTTT.